This T cell receptor (beta chain) is from a study of cytomegalovirus exposure and HLA in healthy donors. Study at large: The 120 or so validation repertoires used a platform that matched the one used for the roughly 700 first-cohort repertoires, as a later analysis reported. Study outcomes and limitations: Researchers catalogued 150 or so TCR beta chains as cytomegalovirus-associated. In a later analysis, first-cohort TCR clusters were found to tend to co-occur in the 120 validation repertoires.

TCRdb's copy holds only in-frame clones and misses some; the assay was immunoSEQ multiplex PCR. This table holds 95,000 to 150,000 clones, around 94% found once. About this clone: Its antigen is unidentified.

It was the approximately 110-subject validation cohort, separate from the approximately 700-subject first cohort, to which the donors belonged. The sequencing input was PBMCs. This clonotype originated in a young woman in good health and CMV-seronegative.

In DNA, the CDR3 is TGTGCCAGTAGTATAAGCGGACAGGGGAAGCAGTACTTC. Translating it yields CASSISGQGKQYF. The J gene is TRBJ2-7, the V gene TRBV19, with 9 bases matching TRBD1. This CDR3 is 13 amino acids long. With V trimmed by 2 bases and J by 8 bases, 4 bases remained unmatched. Germline values: CDR1 LNHDA, CDR2 SQIVND (reference sequence).